This record covers a single TCR beta chain. This sample was included in a study of blood T cell repertoires in COVID-19. Across the whole study: COVID-19 samples, acute and convalescent, were from the United States, Italy and Spain. PBMCs, B-cell-depleted T cells, or T cells were the source of the cDNA or gDNA that made up the material.

Original analysis: Reference gene primer amplification yielded estimated nucleated cell counts. This table comes from immunoSEQ multiplex PCR, and its TCRdb copy is limited to in-frame clones, with some not included. Clonal size and the V and J genes are those of that table, whereas D and trimming came from the DNA. The table includes approximately 110,000 clones, around four fifths detected once. Germline values: CDR1 GTSNPN, CDR2 SVGIG (reference sequence). With 1 base removed from V and 6 bases from J, the gap between germline ends came to 12 bases. This CDR3 is 13 amino acids long. The sample was peripheral blood. The receptor comes from a woman aged 55-70 years with acute or convalescent COVID-19. The J gene is TRBJ1-1, the V gene TRBV30; possibly TRBD1 for D (6 bases). The CDR3 is CAWSGSGGPEAFF. The CDR3 DNA is TGTGCCTGGAGTGGAAGCGGGGGCCCTGAAGCTTTCTTT.